These 31 T cell receptor beta chains were sequenced from one sample in a study of shared clonotypes between healthy human individuals (dated by TCRdb to between 2020 and 2021). The library was generated by the immunoSEQ multiplex PCR assay. TCRdb obtained this table from immuneACCESS and retained in-frame rearrangements with V and J assigned. These tables miss some clones; where compared with another copy, unresolved V genes account for less than half of the shortfall, and the remainder is unexplained. This sample holds about 2.3 million clones; approximately 93% were observed only once. The ten largest clones take up 0.39% of the sample. The sequenced material came from naive CD4+ T cells from PBMCs. In light of the paper, this sample's cell subset or site label describes: CD45RA+ positively selected. Receptor source: a man aged 18 to 30 in good health. Some clones in this sample may be carry-over from other donors' samples.

The rearrangement joins TRBV5-1 to TRBJ1-1, with D hard to call. The CDR3 is made up of 15 amino acids. Germline CDR1 and CDR2: SGHRS and YFSETQ. Trimming took off 2 bases at V and 4 bases at J, with 15 bases between the two ends. The CDR3 sequence: CASSLEHPWGTEAFF. In nucleotides, the CDR3 is TGCGCCAGCAGCTTAGAACACCCCTGGGGCACTGAAGCTTTCTTT.

The chain combines TRBV6-5 with TRBJ2-7; 8 bases are a match to TRBD2. Per the germline V gene, CDR1 is MNHEY and CDR2 is SVGAGI. CDR3 length: 15 residues. The ends lost 6 bases at V and 2 bases at J; junction bases unmatched: 9. The CDR3 reads CASRDSGGSPYEQYF. CDR3 nucleotide sequence: TGTGCCAGCAGGGACAGCGGGGGATCCCCCTACGAGCAGTACTTC.

The chain links TRBV4-2 to TRBJ1-1, with D perhaps matching TRBD1 (5 bases). CDR3 size: 14 residues. V gave up 4 bases and J gave up 4 bases, with 13 bases separating them. Germline V lookup: CDR1 LGHNA, CDR2 YNFKEQ. DNA of the CDR3: TGTGCCAGCAGCCCTGCCTCGGGACCCACTGAAGCTTTCTTT. It translates to CASSPASGPTEAFF.

The chain is built from TRBV5-1 and TRBJ2-5; D might be TRBD2 (6 bases). V lost 3 bases to trimming and J lost 2 bases, with 14 bases between them. Germline CDR1 is SGHRS and CDR2 is YFSETQ. CDR3 length equals 15 residues. The CDR3 loop is CASSSSAGLQETQYF. CDR3 DNA: TGCGCCAGCAGCTCTTCCGCGGGACTTCAAGAGACCCAGTACTTC.

This clone was seen a single time. The chain is built from TRBV28 and TRBJ2-3; 11 positions agree with TRBD2. V lost 3 bases and J lost 5; bases outside the gene matches: 7. CDR3 length: 16 amino acids. Germline CDR1 is MDHEN and CDR2 is SYDVKM. CDR3 residues: CASSLTSGVPVDTQYF. The CDR3 DNA reads TGTGCCAGCAGTTTGACTAGCGGGGTCCCGGTAGATACGCAGTATTTT.

The V call is TRBV28, the J call TRBJ2-7; 9 bases match TRBD1. Germline V CDR1 and CDR2: MDHEN, SYDVKM. The junction had 6 bases not matched to a gene; V was cut back by 10 bases and J by 2 bases. This CDR3 region has 13 residues. The chain's CDR3 is CATTGGAPYEQYF. CDR3 nucleotides: TGTGCCACCACAGGGGGCGCGCCCTACGAGCAGTACTTC.

This sequence joins TRBV7-2 and TRBJ2-7; 11 bases agree with TRBD1. The CDR3 has 18 residues. V lost 5 bases to trimming and J lost 6 bases; unmatched junction nucleotides: 18. CDR1 and CDR2 from the germline V gene are SGHTA and FQGNSA. As DNA, the CDR3 is TGTGCCAGCAGCGATCCCGGGACAGGGGGAAAGAGAGGACGCGAGCAGTACTTC. Residues: CASSDPGTGGKRGREQYF.

In its sample, this clone was seen once. V is TRBV2 and J is TRBJ2-1; 10 bases are shared with TRBD2. CDR3 size: 15 residues. Germline CDR1 is SNHLY and CDR2 is FYNNEI. The trim removed 2 bases at V and 4 bases at J, leaving 2 bases unmatched. CDR3 loop: CASSETSGVYNEQFF. Written as DNA, the CDR3 is TGTGCCAGCAGTGAAACTAGCGGGGTATACAATGAGCAGTTCTTC.

On this clone: This specimen includes other DNA sequences encoding the same CDR3. The chain recombines TRBV12-5 with TRBJ1-1, with D hard to call. The germline V and J ends were trimmed by 5 bases and 2 bases, with 9 bases remaining between them. Germline V gives CDR1 LGHNT, CDR2 FRNRAP. CDR3 size: 13 residues. The CDR3 spells CASGPGPNTEAFF. The CDR3 DNA is TGTGCTAGTGGTCCCGGACCTAACACTGAAGCTTTCTTT.

The chain carries TRBV28 and TRBJ2-7, with D possibly being TRBD1 (5 bases). Trimming removed 5 bases from V and 3 bases from J, with 11 bases in between. In germline, CDR1 is MDHEN, CDR2 SYDVKM. The CDR3 is made up of 13 amino acids. CDR3 DNA sequence: TGTGCCAGCAGTCCGGACACTATCTACGAGCAGTACTTC. This sequence encodes CASSPDTIYEQYF.

The chain carries TRBV27 and TRBJ2-3; a possible D gene is TRBD2 (6 bases). V was shortened by 5 bases and J by 6 bases, with 15 bases between the two germline ends. The CDR3 extends over 14 amino acids. The V gene's germline CDR1 is MNHEY and CDR2 SMNVEV (reference sequence). The CDR3, as DNA: TGTGCCAGCAGTCCTATCCTCCGGGGGGATACGCAGTATTTT. Translating it yields CASSPILRGDTQYF.

The CDR3 DNA reads TGTGCCAGCAGCTTAACTAGCGGGAGCCCGGAGAAGACCCAGTACTTC. This encodes CASSLTSGSPEKTQYF. The gene calls are TRBV7-2 and TRBJ2-5; 11 bases match TRBD2. The CDR3 consists of 16 residues. Germline assignment: CDR1 SGHTA and CDR2 FQGNSA. Trimming cost V 2 bases and J 6 bases; bases outside gene matches: 8.

CDR3 sequence: CASRLYREGLYF. The DNA for the CDR3 is TGTGCCAGCAGACTTTACAGGGAGGGGCTGTATTTT. V usage is TRBV6-6 and J usage is TRBJ2-3; the D gene is possibly TRBD2 (7 bases). Trimming stripped 6 bases from V and 14 bases from J, with 18 bases between. CDR1 MNHNY and CDR2 SVGAGI come from the germline V gene (reference sequence). The CDR3 is 12 residues long.

The CDR3 loop reads CASSEYPGSDTQYF. For the CDR3, the DNA is TGTGCCAGCAGTGAATATCCGGGGAGTGATACGCAGTATTTT. This rearrangement joins TRBV6-1 to TRBJ2-3; possibly TRBD2 for D (5 bases). Germline lookup yields CDR1 MNHNS and CDR2 SASEGT. V shed 2 bases and J shed 6 bases, with 12 bases lying between them. The CDR3 extends over 14 amino acids.

This chain joins TRBV5-1 and TRBJ2-3, with D unresolved. The germline CDR1 and CDR2 sequences are SGHRS and YFSETQ. The V end was cut by 3 bases, the J end by 2 bases, with 4 bases between. The length of the CDR3 is 12 residues. The CDR3 bases are TGCGCCAGCAGCTACGCCACAGATACGCAGTATTTT. Residues: CASSYATDTQYF.

V gene TRBV11-2 combines with J gene TRBJ2-3; TRBD2 agrees at 13 bases. There are 15 residues in the CDR3. Trimming at V came to 3 bases and at J to 5 bases, leaving 2 bases not matched to a gene. Germline lookup yields CDR1 SGHAT and CDR2 FQNNGV. The CDR3 here is CASSFRTSGRDTQYF. CDR3 coding DNA: TGTGCCAGCAGCTTCCGGACTAGCGGGAGAGATACGCAGTATTTT.

Of note for this clone: At one end, the junction sequence differs from germline, possibly due to a read error. The identical CDR3 is also encoded by other nucleotide sequences in the sample. V gene TRBV5-1 combines with J gene TRBJ1-1; 8 bases map to TRBD1. This CDR3 is built from 15 residues. Germline CDR1 reads SGHRS; CDR2 reads YFSETQ. CDR3 bases: TGCGCCAGCAGCATACGGACAGGGAGGAACACTGAAGCCTTCTTT. Amino acids: CASSIRTGRNTEAFF.

This rearrangement joins TRBV18 to TRBJ2-7; possibly TRBD1 or TRBD2 for D (5 bases each). Trimming removed 5 bases at V and 0 bases at J, with 11 bases between. The CDR3 extends over 14 amino acids. The germline V gene has CDR1 KGHSH and CDR2 LQKENI. The CDR3 sequence: CASSFRDVSYEQYF. The CDR3 bases are TGTGCCAGCTCATTCAGGGACGTCTCCTACGAGCAGTACTTC.

The CDR3 nucleotides read TGTGCCAGCAGTCGAACAGGGATGGGAAACACCATATATTTT. Amino acids: CASSRTGMGNTIYF. V usage is TRBV7-3 and J usage is TRBJ1-3; tentative D call: TRBD1 (6 bases). V was clipped by 6 bases and J by 4 bases, with 13 bases between them. Germline V gene sequence: CDR1 SGHTA, CDR2 FQGTGA. CDR3 length: 14 residues. The full variable domain, rest sourced from reference TRBV7-3 and TRBJ1-3, is GAGVSQTPSNKVTEKGKYVELRCDPISGHTALYWYRQSLGQGPEFLIYFQGTGAADDSGLPNDRFFAVRPEGSVSTLKIQRTERGDSAVYLCASSRTGMGNTIYFGEGSWLTVV.

The gene calls are TRBV7-9 and TRBJ2-2; 7 bases are shared with TRBD1. The CDR3 spans 15 residues. Germline CDR1 reads SEHNR; CDR2 reads FQNEAQ (reference sequence). Germline trimming cut 6 bases from V and 0 bases from J; bases unmatched to any gene: 4. The CDR3 protein is CASRLDRANTGELFF. Written as DNA, the CDR3 is TGTGCCAGCAGACTTGACAGGGCGAACACCGGGGAGCTGTTTTTT.

This clone was counted a single time. The rearrangement joins TRBV7-2 to TRBJ2-7; the match to TRBD1 covers 8 bases. The V and J ends lost 5 bases and 0 bases, in that order; junction bases with no gene match: 6. Germline loops: CDR1 SGHTA, CDR2 FQGNSA. This CDR3 has 15 residues. The CDR3 nucleotides read TGTGCCAGCAGCGGGACAGGAACCAACTCCTACGAGCAGTACTTC. Its protein is CASSGTGTNSYEQYF.

The chain has TRBV5-1 and TRBJ2-2; TRBD2 might be the D (6 bases). The CDR3 runs to 12 residues. The germline V gene encodes CDR1 SGHRS and CDR2 YFSETQ. Trimming stripped 4 bases from V and 7 bases from J, with 8 bases between. The CDR3 protein is CASSEGGGELFF. The DNA of the CDR3 is TGCGCCAGCAGCGAGGGAGGCGGGGAGCTGTTTTTT.

V usage is TRBV12-5 and J usage is TRBJ2-2; D remains unclear. The CDR3 sequence is 16 residues long. CDR1 LGHNT and CDR2 FRNRAP come from the germline V gene. Trimming stripped 1 base from V and 1 base from J, with 10 bases between. CDR3: CASGLGLTENTGELFF. CDR3 coding DNA: TGTGCTAGTGGTTTGGGACTTACCGAGAACACCGGGGAGCTGTTTTTT.

The chain has TRBV11-2 and TRBJ2-5, with 8 bases aligning to TRBD1. V shed 3 bases and J 5 bases; nucleotides not matched to a gene: 8. This CDR3 comprises 15 residues. Germline V CDR1 and CDR2: SGHAT, FQNNGV. This chain's CDR3 is CASSFGQGRYETQYF. The CDR3 DNA reads as TGTGCCAGCAGCTTTGGACAGGGTCGGTACGAGACCCAGTACTTC.

The chain joins TRBV7-2 to TRBJ2-5; 12 positions match TRBD2. Germline CDR1 is SGHTA and CDR2 is FQGNSA. This CDR3 has 19 amino acids. V lost 2 bases and J lost 5; bases outside the gene matches: 15. The CDR3 spells CASSLFRTSGTVVGETQYF. The CDR3 region has the DNA TGTGCCAGCAGCTTATTTCGGACTAGCGGGACGGTGGTCGGTGAGACCCAGTACTTC.

This sequence joins TRBV5-8 and TRBJ2-5; D tentatively fits TRBD1 or TRBD2 (6 bases each). Germline CDR1 SGHTS, CDR2 YDEGEE. The ends were cut back, 4 bases at V and 5 bases at J, with 15 bases in the middle. The CDR3 covers 14 residues. CDR3 nucleotides: TGTGCCAGCAGCCTGGAGGGGGGCCGGGAGACCCAGTACTTC. Translating gives CASSLEGGRETQYF.

The gene calls are TRBV28 and TRBJ2-1, with a tentative D call TRBD1 (6 bases). The V gene's germline CDR1 is MDHEN and CDR2 SYDVKM. The CDR3 covers 14 residues. V was trimmed by 5 bases and J by 4 bases, leaving 12 bases between them. The CDR3 is CASSPGQFYNEQFF. In DNA form, the CDR3 reads TGTGCCAGCAGTCCTGGACAGTTTTACAATGAGCAGTTCTTC.

The V gene is TRBV5-1, the J gene TRBJ1-1, with 9 nucleotides matching TRBD1. The CDR3 runs to 15 residues. CDR1 SGHRS and CDR2 YFSETQ come from the germline V gene. Unmatched junction bases numbered 7, after V lost 7 bases and J lost 0 bases. The CDR3 bases are TGCGCCAGCGCGCGACAGGGGGAGATGAACACTGAAGCTTTCTTT. Protein sequence: CASARQGEMNTEAFF.

The J gene is TRBJ2-2, the V gene TRBV6-6; D uncertain. The CDR3 has 10 amino acids. Germline-derived CDR1 and CDR2 are MNHNY and SVGAGI (reference sequence). With 6 bases removed from V and 7 bases from J, the gap between germline ends came to 3 bases. CDR3 residues: CASRFGELFF. The CDR3 nucleotides read TGTGCCAGCAGGTTCGGGGAGCTGTTTTTT.

A note on this clone: The identical CDR3 is also encoded by other nucleotide sequences in the sample. The rearrangement links TRBV7-2 to TRBJ2-3, with unresolved D. The CDR3 covers 12 residues. Germline V gene data show CDR1 as SGHTA and CDR2 as FQGNSA. Trimming cost V 5 bases and J 1 base, with 4 bases left between them. The CDR3 region has the DNA TGTGCCAGCAGCATCGGCACAGATACGCAGTATTTT. The encoded protein is CASSIGTDTQYF.

This clone appeared once. A junction end diverges from the germline sequence, so it may reflect a read error. The V gene is TRBV5-6, the J gene TRBJ1-1; maybe TRBD1 (6 bases). The CDR3 has 15 residues. Germline V gives CDR1 SGHDT, CDR2 YYEEEE. CDR3 residues: CASSLVGQGNAEAFF. CDR3 DNA sequence: TGTGCCAGCAGCTTGGTAGGCCAGGGGAACGCTGAAGCTTTCTTT.